This T cell receptor (beta chain) came from a study of cytomegalovirus exposure and HLA in healthy donors. With 60 Vbeta and 13 Jbeta primers, the PCR was carried out. Method: immunoSEQ multiplex PCR; TCRdb's copy keeps in-frame clones and lacks some. The table lists about 200,000 clones, 70% of them singletons. CDR3 length: 14 residues. V lost 5 bases, J lost 0 bases, and 3 bases stayed unmatched. In germline, CDR1 is SGHDN, CDR2 FVKESK. V usage is TRBV14 and J usage is TRBJ2-7; TRBD1 aligns across 8 bases. Sequenced: PBMCs. The clonotype originates from a man in his forties in good health and CMV-seropositive. The chain's CDR3 is CASSSGTGSYEQYF. CDR3 nucleotides: TGTGCCAGCAGCTCCGGGACAGGCTCCTACGAGCAGTACTTC.